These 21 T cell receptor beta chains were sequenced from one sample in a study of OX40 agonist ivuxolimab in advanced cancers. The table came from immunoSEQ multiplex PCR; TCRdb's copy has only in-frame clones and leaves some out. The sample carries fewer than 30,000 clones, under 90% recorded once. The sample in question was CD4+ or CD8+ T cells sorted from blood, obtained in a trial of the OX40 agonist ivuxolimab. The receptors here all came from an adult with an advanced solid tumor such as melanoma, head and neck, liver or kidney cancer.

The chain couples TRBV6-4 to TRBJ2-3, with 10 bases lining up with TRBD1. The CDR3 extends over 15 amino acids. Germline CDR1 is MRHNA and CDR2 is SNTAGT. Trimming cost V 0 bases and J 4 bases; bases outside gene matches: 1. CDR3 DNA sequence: TGTGCCAGCAGTGACTCGACAGGGGGCCCAGATACGCAGTATTTT. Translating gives CASSDSTGGPDTQYF.

CDR3 bases: TGTGCCAGCAGCCAAACTCCCGGGGTGGAAGATACGCAGTATTTT. It specifies CASSQTPGVEDTQYF. This chain links TRBV4-2 with TRBJ2-3, with a possible D match to TRBD2 (5 bases). Per the germline V gene, CDR1 is LGHNA and CDR2 is YNFKEQ. V was trimmed by 2 bases and J by 5 bases, leaving 14 bases between them. The CDR3 consists of 15 residues.

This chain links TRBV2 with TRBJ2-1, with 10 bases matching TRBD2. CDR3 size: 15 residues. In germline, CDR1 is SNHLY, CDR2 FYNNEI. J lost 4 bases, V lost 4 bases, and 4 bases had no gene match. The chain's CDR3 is CASSGDSGGYNEQFF. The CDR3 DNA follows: TGTGCCAGCAGTGGGGATAGCGGGGGGTACAATGAGCAGTTCTTC.

CDR3 residues: CASSLTGITEAFF. The DNA for the CDR3 is TGTGCCAGCAGCTTGACAGGGATCACTGAAGCTTTCTTT. The chain joins TRBV7-3 to TRBJ1-1, with TRBD1 matching over 7 bases. The CDR3 extends over 13 amino acids. Germline V gene lookup returns CDR1 SGHTA and CDR2 FQGTGA. With V trimmed by 3 bases and J by 4 bases, 2 bases remained unmatched.

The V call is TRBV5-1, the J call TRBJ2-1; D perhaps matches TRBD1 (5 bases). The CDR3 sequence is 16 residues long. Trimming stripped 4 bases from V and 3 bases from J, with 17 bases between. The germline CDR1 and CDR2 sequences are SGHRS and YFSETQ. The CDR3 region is CASSLQGSPNYNEQFF. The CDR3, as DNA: TGCGCCAGCAGCCTTCAGGGTTCTCCCAACTACAATGAGCAGTTCTTC.

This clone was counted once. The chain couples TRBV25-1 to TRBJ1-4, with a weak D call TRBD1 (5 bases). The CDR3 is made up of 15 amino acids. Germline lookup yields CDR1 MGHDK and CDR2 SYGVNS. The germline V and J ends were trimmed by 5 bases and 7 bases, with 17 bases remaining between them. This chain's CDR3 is CASSPTGTATEKLFF. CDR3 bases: TGTGCCAGCAGTCCCACCGGGACGGCAACTGAAAAACTGTTTTTT.

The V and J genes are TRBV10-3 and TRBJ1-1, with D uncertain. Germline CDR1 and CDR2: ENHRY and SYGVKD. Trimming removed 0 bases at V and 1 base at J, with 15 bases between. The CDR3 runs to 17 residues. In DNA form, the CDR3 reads TGTGCCATCAGTGAGTCGCATGGGGATTTCGGGAACACTGAAGCTTTCTTT. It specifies CAISESHGDFGNTEAFF.

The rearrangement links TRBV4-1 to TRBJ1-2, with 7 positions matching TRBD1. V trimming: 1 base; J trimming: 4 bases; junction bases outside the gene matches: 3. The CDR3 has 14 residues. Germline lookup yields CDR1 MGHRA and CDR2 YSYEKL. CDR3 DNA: TGCGCCAGCAGCCAAGTGCAGGGGGTCTATGGCTACACCTTC. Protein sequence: CASSQVQGVYGYTF.

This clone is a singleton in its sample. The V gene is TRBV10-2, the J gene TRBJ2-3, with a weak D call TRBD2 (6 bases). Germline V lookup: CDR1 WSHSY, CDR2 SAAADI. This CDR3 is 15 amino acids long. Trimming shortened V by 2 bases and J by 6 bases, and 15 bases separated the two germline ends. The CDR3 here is CASSERGGVFDTQYF. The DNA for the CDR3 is TGCGCCAGCAGTGAGAGGGGCGGGGTTTTTGATACGCAGTATTTT.

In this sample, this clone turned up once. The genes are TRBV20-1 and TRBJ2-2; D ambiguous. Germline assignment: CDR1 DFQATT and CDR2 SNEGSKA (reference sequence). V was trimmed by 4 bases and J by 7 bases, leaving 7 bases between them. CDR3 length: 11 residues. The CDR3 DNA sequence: TGCAGTGCTACGAGATACGGGGAGCTGTTTTTT. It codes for CSATRYGELFF.

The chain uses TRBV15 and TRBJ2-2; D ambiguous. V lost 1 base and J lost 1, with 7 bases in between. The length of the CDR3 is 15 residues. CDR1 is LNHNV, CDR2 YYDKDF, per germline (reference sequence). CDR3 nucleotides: TGTGCCACCAGCAGAGCTAGAGGGAACACCGGGGAGCTGTTTTTT. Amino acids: CATSRARGNTGELFF.

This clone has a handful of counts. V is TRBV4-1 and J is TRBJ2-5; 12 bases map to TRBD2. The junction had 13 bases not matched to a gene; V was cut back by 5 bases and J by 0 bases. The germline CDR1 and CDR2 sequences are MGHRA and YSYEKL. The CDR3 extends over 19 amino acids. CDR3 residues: CASSEGVRLAGAHQETQYF. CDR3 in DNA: TGCGCCAGCAGCGAAGGGGTCCGACTAGCGGGGGCCCACCAAGAGACCCAGTACTTC.

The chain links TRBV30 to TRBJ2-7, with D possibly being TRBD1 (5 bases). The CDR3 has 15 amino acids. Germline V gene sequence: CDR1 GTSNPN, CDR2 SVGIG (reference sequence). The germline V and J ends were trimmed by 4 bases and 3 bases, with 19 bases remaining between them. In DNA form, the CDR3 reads TGTGCCTGGATACCTGGGGCAGGGCCTCTCTACGAGCAGTACTTC. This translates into CAWIPGAGPLYEQYF.

The DNA for the CDR3 is TGCACCAGCAGCCTGGGGATGGGGTCAGGCTACACCTTC. Its translation is CTSSLGMGSGYTF. This chain links TRBV1 with TRBJ1-2. TRBV1 is deemed a pseudogene. This CDR3 region has 13 residues.

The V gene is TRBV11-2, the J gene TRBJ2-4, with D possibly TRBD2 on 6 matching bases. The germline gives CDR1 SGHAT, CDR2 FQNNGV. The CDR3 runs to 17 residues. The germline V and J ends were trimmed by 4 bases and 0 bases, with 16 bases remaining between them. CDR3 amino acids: CASSSWEAQRAKNIQYF. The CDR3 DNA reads TGTGCCAGCAGCTCATGGGAGGCTCAACGAGCCAAAAACATTCAGTACTTC.

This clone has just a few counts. CDR3 sequence: CASSYHDNGELFF. The CDR3 DNA follows: TGTGCCAGCAGTTACCACGACAACGGGGAGCTGTTTTTT. The V call is TRBV6-5, the J call TRBJ2-2, with D uncertain. Per the germline V gene, CDR1 is MNHEY and CDR2 is SVGAGI. The CDR3 sequence is 13 residues long. Trimming removed 2 bases from V and 7 bases from J, with 8 bases in between.

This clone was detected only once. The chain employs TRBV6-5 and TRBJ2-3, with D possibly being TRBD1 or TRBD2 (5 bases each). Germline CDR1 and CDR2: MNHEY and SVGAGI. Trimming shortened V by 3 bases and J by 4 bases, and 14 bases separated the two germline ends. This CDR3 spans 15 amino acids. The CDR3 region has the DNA TGTGCCAGCAGTTATTCTTCCCAGGGACCAGATACGCAGTATTTT. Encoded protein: CASSYSSQGPDTQYF.

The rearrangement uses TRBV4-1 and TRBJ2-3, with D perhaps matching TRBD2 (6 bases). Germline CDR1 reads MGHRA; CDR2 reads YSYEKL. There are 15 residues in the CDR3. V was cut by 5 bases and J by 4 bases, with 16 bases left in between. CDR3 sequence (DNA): TGCGCCAGCAGCAGAGGCGGGATAAGGGCAGATACGCAGTATTTT. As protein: CASSRGGIRADTQYF.

The CDR3 spells CASRPPGRMNTEAFF. Here the CDR3 DNA reads TGTGCCAGCAGACCCCCGGGACGGATGAACACTGAAGCTTTCTTT. This chain connects TRBV6-5 to TRBJ1-1, with a tentative D call TRBD1 (5 bases). V shed 6 bases and J shed 0 bases, with 14 bases lying between them. The CDR3 totals 15 residues. Per the germline V gene, CDR1 is MNHEY and CDR2 is SVGAGI.

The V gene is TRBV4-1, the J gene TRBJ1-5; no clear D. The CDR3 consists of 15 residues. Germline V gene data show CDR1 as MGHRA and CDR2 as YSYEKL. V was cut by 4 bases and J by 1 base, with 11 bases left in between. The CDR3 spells CASSPFERSNQPQHF. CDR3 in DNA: TGCGCCAGCAGCCCCTTCGAGAGGAGCAATCAGCCCCAGCATTTT.

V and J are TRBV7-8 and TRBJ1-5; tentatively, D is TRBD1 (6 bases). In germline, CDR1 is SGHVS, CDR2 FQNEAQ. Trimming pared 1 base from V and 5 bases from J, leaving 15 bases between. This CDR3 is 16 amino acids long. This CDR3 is CASSLDTDGGYQPQHF. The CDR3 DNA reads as TGTGCCAGCAGCTTAGATACCGACGGGGGCTATCAGCCCCAGCATTTT.